These T cell receptor beta chains were read from a single sample in a study of TIL therapy for anti-PD-1-resistant metastatic lung cancer. Profiling relied on immunoSEQ multiplex PCR, and the TCRdb table lists in-frame clones only, not all of them. This table holds tens of thousands of clones, around 85% found once. Sequencing used blood, obtained at baseline. Receptors originate from a person aged 25 to 85 with non-small cell lung cancer. Each CDR3 is given with its conserved first and last residue. The order of the fields is clone size, V gene, CDR3 protein. Expanded clones get a size class; other rows say once, few or many, or leave the size out.

clone_size: .
v_call: TRBV13
cdr3_aa: CASCRGGGPYTEAFF

clone_size: .
v_call: TRBV30
cdr3_aa: CAWSLRTGGYNSPLHF

clone_size: .
v_call: TRBV3-1/TRBV3-2
cdr3_aa: CASSLSRVASGDPIEQYF

clone_size: once
v_call: TRBV7-9
cdr3_aa: CASSPSGLLIEQFF

clone_size: .
v_call: TRBV2
cdr3_aa: CASSPGPGVLGELFF

clone_size: .
v_call: TRBV15
cdr3_aa: CATSREGDGTYNEQFF

clone_size: .
v_call: TRBV19
cdr3_aa: CASSKDSQETQYF

clone_size: .
v_call: TRBV3-1/TRBV3-2
cdr3_aa: CASSPPGDMGEQFF

clone_size: .
v_call: TRBV6-5
cdr3_aa: CASSYGETQYF

clone_size: once
v_call: TRBV29-1
cdr3_aa: CSVSSGSRFEHNEQFF

clone_size: .
v_call: TRBV2
cdr3_aa: CASSPGQGGGGGSYNEQFF

clone_size: few
v_call: TRBV7-9
cdr3_aa: CASSSGLTEQYF

clone_size: once
v_call: TRBV18
cdr3_aa: CASSPPIPREEQYF

clone_size: .
v_call: TRBV7-9
cdr3_aa: CASSALASGNTIYF

clone_size: .
v_call: TRBV19
cdr3_aa: CASSSGQGTVAEAFF

clone_size: once
v_call: TRBV4-2
cdr3_aa: CASSQHTQGAQVQETQYF

clone_size: .
v_call: TRBV2
cdr3_aa: CASQQGFNEKLFF

clone_size: once
v_call: TRBV6-1
cdr3_aa: CASSDYGGGVTETQYF

clone_size: .
v_call: TRBV12-3/TRBV12-4
cdr3_aa: CASSPGQETQYF

clone_size: .
v_call: TRBV14
cdr3_aa: CASSQRPGENSPLHF

clone_size: once
v_call: TRBV7-2
cdr3_aa: CASSLQTGQFYEQYF

clone_size: .
v_call: TRBV7-9
cdr3_aa: CASSLGAGVNTEAFF

clone_size: .
v_call: TRBV29-1
cdr3_aa: CSVEDSTYEQYF

clone_size: .
v_call: TRBV19
cdr3_aa: CASSPGQGNYGYTF

clone_size: .
v_call: TRBV18
cdr3_aa: CASSDRDYEQYF

clone_size: .
v_call: TRBV5-1
cdr3_aa: CASSLVGNYEQYF

clone_size: .
v_call: TRBV19
cdr3_aa: CASRGQGTDTQYF

clone_size: .
v_call: TRBV28
cdr3_aa: CASSSTFSGYTF

clone_size: .
v_call: TRBV29-1
cdr3_aa: CSVEPRGGGETQYF

clone_size: .
v_call: TRBV24-1
cdr3_aa: CATGPGLGVEGAYNEQFF

clone_size: .
v_call: TRBV2
cdr3_aa: CARHPAVNYGYTF

clone_size: .
v_call: TRBV6-1
cdr3_aa: CASSEERGALNTGELFF